The rows below give T cell receptor beta chains drawn from one sample of a study of blood T cell repertoires in COVID-19. Here immunoSEQ multiplex PCR was the method, and the copy in TCRdb shows in-frame clones only, minus some. Among 250,000 to 400,000 clones, around nine tenths were seen once, and the ten largest hold around 4.8%. The sequenced sample consisted of PBMCs or T cells enriched from blood (not recorded which). Source of these receptors: a man aged 55 to 70 who had recovered from COVID-19. Each CDR3 is given with its conserved first and last residue. The D gene is left open where the match is weak. Part of the rows lack a size; the others show once, few, many or a class for expanded clones.

clone size: NA; D gene: TRBD2; J gene: TRBJ2-1; V gene: TRBV29-1; CDR3 protein: CSVRLAGNEQFF; CDR3 DNA: TGCAGCGTGCGACTAGCAGGGAATGAGCAGTTCTTC
clone size: NA; D gene: NA; J gene: TRBJ1-2; V gene: TRBV3-1/TRBV3-2; CDR3 protein: CASSQNELGGEVVLNYGYTF; CDR3 DNA: TGTGCCAGCAGCCAAAATGAGCTTGGGGGGGAGGTAGTCCTTAACTATGGCTACACCTTC
clone size: NA; D gene: TRBD2; J gene: TRBJ2-1; V gene: TRBV7-3; CDR3 protein: CASSLRLAGANEQFF; CDR3 DNA: TGTGCCAGCAGCTTACGTCTAGCGGGAGCAAATGAGCAGTTCTTC
clone size: NA; D gene: NA; J gene: TRBJ2-1; V gene: TRBV11-2; CDR3 protein: CASSFSGASYNEQFF; CDR3 DNA: TGTGCCAGCAGCTTCAGCGGCGCATCCTACAATGAGCAGTTCTTC
clone size: NA; D gene: TRBD1; J gene: TRBJ1-1; V gene: TRBV27; CDR3 protein: CASRRGQTGGTEAFF; CDR3 DNA: TGTGCCAGCAGACGAGGCCAGACAGGGGGCACTGAAGCTTTCTTT
clone size: NA; D gene: NA; J gene: TRBJ2-1; V gene: TRBV2; CDR3 protein: CASSRTEAVTNEQFF; CDR3 DNA: TGTGCCAGCAGCAGGACGGAGGCAGTTACGAATGAGCAGTTCTTC
clone size: NA; D gene: NA; J gene: TRBJ2-3; V gene: TRBV5-1; CDR3 protein: CASSTTSTDTQYF; CDR3 DNA: TGCGCCAGCAGCACGACTAGCACAGATACGCAGTATTTT
clone size: NA; D gene: NA; J gene: TRBJ1-6; V gene: TRBV28; CDR3 protein: CATHGILNSPLHF; CDR3 DNA: TGTGCCACCCACGGGATCCTAAATTCACCCCTCCACTTT
clone size: NA; D gene: NA; J gene: TRBJ2-5; V gene: TRBV5-6; CDR3 protein: CASSSPDSGETQYF; CDR3 DNA: TGTGCCAGCAGCTCGCCCGACAGCGGGGAGACCCAGTACTTC
clone size: few; D gene: TRBD2; J gene: TRBJ2-1; V gene: TRBV6-1; CDR3 protein: CASSVMYSASGRNNEQFF; CDR3 DNA: TGTGCCAGCAGTGTAATGTACTCGGCTAGCGGGAGAAACAATGAGCAGTTCTTC
clone size: NA; D gene: NA; J gene: TRBJ2-7; V gene: TRBV21-1; CDR3 protein: CASSTTGFEQYF; CDR3 DNA: TGTGCCAGCAGCACAACAGGGTTCGAGCAGTACTTC
clone size: NA; D gene: NA; J gene: TRBJ2-7; V gene: TRBV29-1; CDR3 protein: CSAQYAYEQYF; CDR3 DNA: TGCAGCGCTCAGTATGCCTACGAGCAGTACTTC
clone size: NA; D gene: NA; J gene: TRBJ2-7; V gene: TRBV27; CDR3 protein: CASSPLGGEVRYEQYF; CDR3 DNA: TGTGCCAGCAGTCCCCTCGGAGGGGAAGTTCGCTACGAGCAGTACTTC
clone size: NA; D gene: TRBD1; J gene: TRBJ2-7; V gene: TRBV3-1/TRBV3-2; CDR3 protein: CASSQYAGGRLYEQYF; CDR3 DNA: TGTGCCAGCAGCCAATACGCAGGGGGCAGACTCTACGAGCAGTACTTC
clone size: NA; D gene: TRBD2; J gene: TRBJ2-5; V gene: TRBV10-3; CDR3 protein: CAIKNSGSQETQYF; CDR3 DNA: TGTGCCATCAAGAATAGCGGGAGCCAAGAGACCCAGTACTTC
clone size: NA; D gene: TRBD2; J gene: TRBJ2-5; V gene: TRBV9; CDR3 protein: CASSVRGGQETQYF; CDR3 DNA: TGTGCCAGCAGCGTTCGGGGGGGACAAGAGACCCAGTACTTC
clone size: NA; D gene: NA; J gene: TRBJ1-3; V gene: TRBV21-1; CDR3 protein: CASSKGKPVLSGNTIYF; CDR3 DNA: TGTGCCAGCTCCAAGGGGAAGCCCGTCCTCTCTGGAAACACCATATATTTT
clone size: few; D gene: NA; J gene: TRBJ2-2; V gene: TRBV5-1; CDR3 protein: CASSPGANTGELFF; CDR3 DNA: TGCGCCAGCAGCCCGGGAGCGAACACCGGGGAGCTGTTTTTT
clone size: NA; D gene: TRBD1; J gene: TRBJ1-3; V gene: TRBV18; CDR3 protein: CASSPPQGRNTIYF; CDR3 DNA: TGTGCCAGCTCACCACCACAGGGGAGAAACACCATATATTTT
clone size: NA; D gene: TRBD1; J gene: TRBJ2-5; V gene: TRBV5-1; CDR3 protein: CASSLGTGGSQETQYF; CDR3 DNA: TGCGCCAGCAGCTTGGGGACAGGGGGAAGCCAAGAGACCCAGTACTTC
clone size: NA; D gene: TRBD1; J gene: TRBJ1-5; V gene: TRBV28; CDR3 protein: CASTETGVQPQHF; CDR3 DNA: TGTGCCAGCACCGAGACAGGGGTTCAGCCCCAGCATTTT
clone size: NA; D gene: NA; J gene: TRBJ1-1; V gene: TRBV29-1; CDR3 protein: CSVEGQVMNTEAFF; CDR3 DNA: TGCAGCGTTGAGGGACAAGTCATGAACACTGAAGCTTTCTTT
clone size: few; D gene: NA; J gene: TRBJ1-2; V gene: TRBV7-2; CDR3 protein: CASSYRVLGANYGYTF; CDR3 DNA: TGTGCCAGCAGCTACAGGGTTTTGGGAGCTAACTATGGCTACACCTTC
clone size: NA; D gene: NA; J gene: TRBJ2-2; V gene: TRBV19; CDR3 protein: CASTSFKEGNTGELFF; CDR3 DNA: TGTGCCAGTACCTCCTTCAAGGAGGGGAACACCGGGGAGCTGTTTTTT
clone size: NA; D gene: TRBD1; J gene: TRBJ2-7; V gene: TRBV9; CDR3 protein: CASSVSTGPYEQYF; CDR3 DNA: TGTGCCAGCAGCGTTTCGACAGGGCCCTACGAGCAGTACTTC
clone size: NA; D gene: NA; J gene: TRBJ1-1; V gene: TRBV6-5; CDR3 protein: CASSAQGPFTEAFF; CDR3 DNA: TGTGCCAGCAGCGCACAGGGCCCATTCACTGAAGCTTTCTTT
clone size: NA; D gene: NA; J gene: TRBJ2-6; V gene: TRBV21-1; CDR3 protein: CASSKGGGGSDSGANVLTF; CDR3 DNA: TGTGCCAGCAGCAAAGGAGGCGGGGGCTCTGACTCTGGGGCCAACGTCCTGACTTTC
clone size: NA; D gene: TRBD1; J gene: TRBJ1-2; V gene: TRBV18; CDR3 protein: CASSPLISGTGKGMHYGYTF; CDR3 DNA: TGTGCCAGCTCACCACTAATATCCGGGACAGGGAAGGGGATGCACTATGGCTACACCTTC
clone size: NA; D gene: TRBD2; J gene: TRBJ2-1; V gene: TRBV5-1; CDR3 protein: CASSLSLAGGPGIF; CDR3 DNA: TGCGCCAGCAGCTTGAGTCTAGCGGGAGGGCCGGGGATCTTC
clone size: NA; D gene: TRBD1; J gene: TRBJ2-7; V gene: TRBV3-1/TRBV3-2; CDR3 protein: CASSQGLPGTGGYEQYF; CDR3 DNA: TGTGCCAGCAGCCAAGGCTTGCCCGGGACAGGGGGATACGAGCAGTACTTC
clone size: NA; D gene: NA; J gene: TRBJ2-7; V gene: TRBV3-1/TRBV3-2; CDR3 protein: CASSQAGSGYEQYF; CDR3 DNA: TGTGCCAGCAGCCAGGCCGGGAGTGGCTACGAGCAGTACTTC
clone size: NA; D gene: TRBD2; J gene: TRBJ2-1; V gene: TRBV7-9; CDR3 protein: CASSRASGDFSEQFF; CDR3 DNA: TGTGCCAGCAGCCGTGCTAGCGGCGACTTCTCTGAGCAGTTCTTC
clone size: NA; D gene: NA; J gene: TRBJ2-7; V gene: TRBV7-2; CDR3 protein: CASSPRTGAYEQYF; CDR3 DNA: TGTGCCAGCAGCCCACGGACGGGAGCCTACGAGCAGTACTTC
clone size: NA; D gene: NA; J gene: TRBJ2-2; V gene: TRBV11-2; CDR3 protein: CASSLSARGDRTGELFF; CDR3 DNA: TGTGCCAGCAGCTTATCGGCCCGGGGAGATCGAACCGGGGAGCTGTTTTTT
clone size: once; D gene: TRBD2; J gene: TRBJ2-1; V gene: TRBV7-3; CDR3 protein: CASSFAGLGYNEQFF; CDR3 DNA: TGTGCCAGCAGCTTCGCGGGACTAGGGTACAATGAGCAGTTCTTC
clone size: NA; D gene: TRBD1; J gene: TRBJ1-3; V gene: TRBV9; CDR3 protein: CASSLRDRGPLDSGNTIYF; CDR3 DNA: TGTGCCAGCAGCCTCCGGGACAGGGGGCCCCTTGACTCTGGAAACACCATATATTTT
clone size: NA; D gene: TRBD2; J gene: TRBJ2-7; V gene: TRBV5-4; CDR3 protein: CASSLALAGGPYEQYF; CDR3 DNA: TGTGCCAGCAGCTTGGCTCTAGCGGGAGGACCCTACGAGCAGTACTTC
clone size: NA; D gene: TRBD1; J gene: TRBJ1-2; V gene: TRBV19; CDR3 protein: CASRVTGANGYTF; CDR3 DNA: TGTGCCAGTAGGGTGACAGGGGCAAATGGCTACACCTTC
clone size: NA; D gene: TRBD1; J gene: TRBJ2-7; V gene: TRBV5-1; CDR3 protein: CASSTTGTESYEQYF; CDR3 DNA: TGCGCCAGCAGCACCACCGGGACAGAAAGTTACGAGCAGTACTTC
clone size: once; D gene: TRBD1; J gene: TRBJ1-1; V gene: TRBV5-1; CDR3 protein: CASSSQGAVVTEAFF; CDR3 DNA: TGCGCCAGCAGCTCCCAGGGGGCTGTGGTCACTGAAGCTTTCTTT
clone size: NA; D gene: NA; J gene: TRBJ1-2; V gene: TRBV6-2/TRBV6-3; CDR3 protein: CASSDRIYGYTF; CDR3 DNA: TGTGCCAGCAGTGACAGGATTTATGGCTACACCTTC
clone size: NA; D gene: TRBD1; J gene: TRBJ1-1; V gene: TRBV18; CDR3 protein: CASSASFGTGVVNTEAFF; CDR3 DNA: TGTGCCAGCTCAGCATCTTTCGGGACAGGGGTGGTGAACACTGAAGCTTTCTTT
clone size: NA; D gene: NA; J gene: TRBJ2-1; V gene: TRBV7-3; CDR3 protein: CASSLRSGKLDEQFF; CDR3 DNA: TGTGCCAGCAGCTTAAGGTCCGGGAAGCTCGATGAGCAGTTCTTC
clone size: NA; D gene: TRBD2; J gene: TRBJ2-1; V gene: TRBV18; CDR3 protein: CASSENSGSSYNEQFF; CDR3 DNA: TGTGCCAGCTCAGAAAATAGCGGGAGTTCCTACAATGAGCAGTTCTTC
clone size: NA; D gene: NA; J gene: TRBJ1-5; V gene: TRBV28; CDR3 protein: CASSSGFNQPQHF; CDR3 DNA: TGTGCCAGCAGTTCAGGGTTCAATCAGCCCCAGCATTTT
clone size: NA; D gene: TRBD2; J gene: TRBJ2-1; V gene: TRBV4-3; CDR3 protein: CASSQDKLAEWSSYNEQFF; CDR3 DNA: TGCGCCAGCAGCCAAGATAAACTAGCGGAATGGAGCTCCTACAATGAGCAGTTCTTC
clone size: NA; D gene: NA; J gene: TRBJ2-2; V gene: TRBV15; CDR3 protein: CATSNRANTGELFF; CDR3 DNA: TGTGCCACCAGCAATCGGGCGAACACCGGGGAGCTGTTTTTT
clone size: NA; D gene: NA; J gene: TRBJ2-2; V gene: TRBV6-5; CDR3 protein: CASSYSHRVTGELFF; CDR3 DNA: TGTGCCAGCAGTTACTCGCACAGGGTAACCGGGGAGCTGTTTTTT
clone size: NA; D gene: TRBD2; J gene: TRBJ2-7; V gene: TRBV7-9; CDR3 protein: CASSLAVGGALAGAYEQYF; CDR3 DNA: TGTGCCAGCAGCTTAGCTGTTGGAGGGGCACTAGCGGGAGCCTACGAGCAGTACTTC
clone size: NA; D gene: NA; J gene: TRBJ1-2; V gene: TRBV11-2; CDR3 protein: CASSLSRSGEDGYTF; CDR3 DNA: TGTGCCAGCAGCTTATCCCGGTCAGGGGAAGATGGCTACACCTTC
clone size: NA; D gene: TRBD1; J gene: TRBJ1-3; V gene: TRBV5-6; CDR3 protein: CASSTGGASGNTIYF; CDR3 DNA: TGTGCCAGCAGTACAGGGGGCGCATCTGGAAACACCATATATTTT
clone size: few; D gene: NA; J gene: TRBJ1-5; V gene: TRBV15; CDR3 protein: CATSVRGNQPQHF; CDR3 DNA: TGTGCCACCAGCGTCAGGGGAAACCAGCCCCAGCATTTT
clone size: NA; D gene: NA; J gene: TRBJ2-7; V gene: TRBV5-1; CDR3 protein: CASSLAGGKDYEQYF; CDR3 DNA: TGCGCCAGCAGCTTGGCTGGCGGGAAAGACTACGAGCAGTACTTC
clone size: NA; D gene: NA; J gene: TRBJ1-1; V gene: TRBV7-2; CDR3 protein: CASSLAPRRAFF; CDR3 DNA: TGTGCCAGCAGCTTAGCGCCCCGGAGGGCTTTCTTT
clone size: NA; D gene: TRBD2; J gene: TRBJ2-4; V gene: TRBV13; CDR3 protein: CASSLAVAGGGSIQYF; CDR3 DNA: TGTGCCAGCAGCTTAGCCGTAGCGGGAGGGGGTTCCATTCAGTACTTC